The 14 T cell receptor beta chains below come from one sample, sequenced in a study of T-cell memory formation after mild COVID-19. MiXCR, applied by TCRdb to the 5' RACE reads, yields one record per CDR3 protein. The table has over 300,000 distinct CDR3 sequences, roughly 19% seen once. What was sequenced was PBMCs or a T cell subset sorted from them (not recorded which). The receptors shown here come from a man between 18 and 35 years old who had mild COVID-19 (a few samples of this study predate the infection). Cell type and time point are not known.

This clonotype was counted many times. J is TRBJ2-3 and V is TRBV12-3 or TRBV12-4, with D hard to call. This CDR3 is 15 amino acids long. Trimming left V 5 bases short and J 1 base short, with 13 bases between. This chain's CDR3 is CASSPYLKRTDTQYF. The CDR3 DNA follows: TGTGCCAGCAGTCCATACTTAAAGCGCACAGATACGCAGTATTTT.

The V call is TRBV19, the J call TRBJ1-2; no clear D. Germline CDR1 is LNHDA and CDR2 is SQIVND (reference sequence). There are 14 residues in the CDR3. Deletions cut 5 bases from V and 4 bases from J, with 14 bases between. The CDR3 here is CASSPRTLSYGYTF. The CDR3 DNA follows: TGTGCCAGTAGTCCCCGGACCCTATCCTATGGCTACACCTTC. Full variable domain (missing parts from reference TRBV19 and TRBJ1-2): DGGITQSPKYLFRKEGQNVTLSCEQNLNHDAMYWYRQDPGQGLRLIYYSQIVNDFQKGDIAEGYSVSREKKESFPLTVTSAQKNPTAFYLCASSPRTLSYGYTFGSGTRLTVV.

The rearrangement links TRBV7-8 to TRBJ1-2, with TRBD1 matching over 9 bases. This CDR3 is built from 14 residues. V lost 5 bases, J lost 4 bases, and 5 bases stayed unmatched. The germline gives CDR1 SGHVS, CDR2 FQNEAQ. DNA of the CDR3: TGTGCCAGCAGCACCGGGACAGGGCCCTATGGCTACACCTTC. This sequence encodes CASSTGTGPYGYTF.

This clonotype was picked up a small number of times. This chain's CDR3 is CASSLNSADTQYF. As DNA, the CDR3 is TGTGCCAGCAGCTTAAATTCTGCAGATACGCAGTATTTT. This sequence joins TRBV7-2 and TRBJ2-3; no reliable D call. The germline V and J ends were trimmed by 2 bases and 4 bases, with 7 bases remaining between them. CDR1 and CDR2 (germline): SGHTA, FQGNSA. CDR3 length equals 13 residues.

This clonotype has only a few counts. The chain recombines TRBV7-2 with TRBJ2-5; 8 nucleotides align to TRBD1. Trimming at V came to 1 base and at J to 5 bases, leaving 9 bases not matched to a gene. The CDR3 has 16 amino acids. Germline loops: CDR1 SGHTA, CDR2 FQGNSA. CDR3 sequence: CASSLERQGSSETQYF. Written as DNA, the CDR3 is TGTGCCAGCAGCTTAGAGAGACAGGGGAGTTCGGAGACCCAGTACTTC.

This chain joins TRBV21-1 and TRBJ1-3; TRBD1 reflects the table's D call only, with no check against the DNA. TRBV21-1 is assigned pseudogene status. There are 18 residues in the CDR3. CDR3 in DNA: TGTGCCAGCAGCAAAGAGAAGGACAGGGGAACCTCTGGAAACACCATATATTTT. Translation gives CASSKEKDRGTSGNTIYF.

This clonotype was observed at least ten times. The chain combines TRBV2 with TRBJ2-3; D might be TRBD2 (5 bases). V was trimmed by 2 bases and J by 0 bases, leaving 21 bases between them. CDR1 is SNHLY and CDR2 is FYNNEI in the germline V gene. The CDR3 is made up of 19 amino acids. In nucleotides, the CDR3 is TGTGCCAGCAGTGAACGGGCCGGGATCTCAACCCCTAGCACAGATACGCAGTATTTT. Protein: CASSERAGISTPSTDTQYF.

This clonotype was seen a handful of times. The chain couples TRBV5-1 to TRBJ2-5; 8 bases fit TRBD1. The CDR3 sequence is 15 residues long. Germline lookup yields CDR1 SGHRS and CDR2 YFSETQ. V trimming: 2 bases; J trimming: 2 bases; junction bases outside the gene matches: 5. This CDR3 reads CASSLITGGQETQYF. The CDR3 DNA is TGCGCCAGCAGCTTAATAACAGGGGGACAAGAGACCCAGTACTTC.

The gene calls are TRBV27 and TRBJ1-1; TRBD1 might be the D (6 bases). Trimming removed 9 bases at V and 1 base at J, with 21 bases between. The germline gives CDR1 MNHEY, CDR2 SMNVEV (reference sequence). This CDR3 spans 16 amino acids. CDR3 nucleotide sequence: TGTGCCAGTATGTCCCAAGCCGGGGGGGCGAACACTGAAGCTTTCTTT. Its protein is CASMSQAGGANTEAFF.

This rearrangement joins TRBV9 to TRBJ1-2, with 7 nucleotides matching TRBD1. Germline CDR1 is SGDLS and CDR2 is YYNGEE. This CDR3 is built from 15 residues. V gave up 3 bases and J gave up 4 bases; unmatched junction bases: 9. The CDR3 nucleotides read TGTGCCAGCAGCGCCACGACAGGGATGGTCTATGGCTACACCTTC. Translation gives CASSATTGMVYGYTF.

CDR3 coding DNA: TGTGCCAGCAGCTCCTTAGCTCTCTTTAAAGGGGACACTGAAGCTTTCTTT. Its protein is CASSSLALFKGDTEAFF. The chain has TRBV11-2 and TRBJ1-1, with D maybe TRBD1 (5 bases). CDR3 size: 17 residues. The germline V gene encodes CDR1 SGHAT and CDR2 FQNNGV. Trimming pared 4 bases from V and 3 bases from J, leaving 21 bases between.

In this sample, this clonotype turned up a few times. The V gene is TRBV7-2, the J gene TRBJ1-5, with D perhaps matching TRBD1 (6 bases). CDR3 length: 13 amino acids. Trimming removed 5 bases at V and 6 bases at J, with 11 bases between. Germline V gene data show CDR1 as SGHTA and CDR2 as FQGNSA. CDR3 sequence (DNA): TGTGCCAGCAGCGGCAGGGGTAGTCAGCCCCAGCATTTT. Translated: CASSGRGSQPQHF.

This clonotype has just a few counts. The V call is TRBV7-2, the J call TRBJ1-1, with 7 bases that match TRBD1. Germline V gene sequence: CDR1 SGHTA, CDR2 FQGNSA. The CDR3 runs 13 residues. The J segment lost 11 bases and the V segment lost 5 bases, leaving 11 bases of the junction unmatched. The CDR3, as DNA: TGTGCCAGCAGCCACATTTACAGGGGTGGGGCTTTCTTT. Residues: CASSHIYRGGAFF.

This clonotype was found a few times. The chain is built from TRBV5-1 and TRBJ2-7; TRBD2 agrees at 9 bases. This CDR3 contains 17 residues. V gave up 5 bases and J gave up 4 bases; unmatched junction bases: 16. Germline CDR1 is SGHRS and CDR2 is YFSETQ. CDR3 DNA sequence: TGCGCCAGCAGGTGGGATAGCGGGGGCTACGTCGGATACGAGCAGTACTTC. It yields the protein CASRWDSGGYVGYEQYF.